This entry describes one T cell receptor (beta chain). The sample belongs to a study of shared clonotypes between healthy human individuals. Germline V gives CDR1 WSHSY, CDR2 SAAADI. The V and J ends lost 3 bases and 9 bases respectively, with 8 bases between them. The CDR3 contains 11 residues. This table comes from immunoSEQ multiplex PCR, and its TCRdb copy is limited to in-frame clones, with some not included. The table lists fewer than 850,000 clones, 72% of them singletons. The TCR was taken from a woman aged 25-40 years in good health. Sequencing was done on a sample of memory CD4+ T cells sorted from blood. Subset indicated: CD45RA-negative fraction. The rearrangement joins TRBV10-2 to TRBJ1-1; D is unresolved. The chain's CDR3 is CASSEGIKAFF. The CDR3, as DNA: TGCGCCAGCAGTGAAGGGATAAAAGCTTTCTTT.